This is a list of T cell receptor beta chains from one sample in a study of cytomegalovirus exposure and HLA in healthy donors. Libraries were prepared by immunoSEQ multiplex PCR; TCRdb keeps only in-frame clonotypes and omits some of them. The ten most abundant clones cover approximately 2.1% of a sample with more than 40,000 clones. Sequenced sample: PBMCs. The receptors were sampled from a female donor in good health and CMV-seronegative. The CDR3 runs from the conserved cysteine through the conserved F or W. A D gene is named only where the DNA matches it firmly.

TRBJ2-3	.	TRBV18	TGTGCCAGCTCACTCGAGACTGAAGATACGCAGTATTTT	CASSLETEDTQYF
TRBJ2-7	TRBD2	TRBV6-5	TGTGCCAGCACCAGAACCGGGACTAGGAATGAGCAGTACTTC	CASTRTGTRNEQYF
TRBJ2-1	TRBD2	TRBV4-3	TGCGCCAGCAGCCAATCCGCGGGGGGTACTTACAATGAGCAGTTCTTC	CASSQSAGGTYNEQFF
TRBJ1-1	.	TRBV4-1	TGCGCCAGCAGCCAAACTCGGAGGACCACTGAAGCTTTCTTT	CASSQTRRTTEAFF
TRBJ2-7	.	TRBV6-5	TGTGCCAGCAGTTACTTGGTGGACATCCCTGTCTACGAGCAGTACTTC	CASSYLVDIPVYEQYF
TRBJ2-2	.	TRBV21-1	TGTGCCAGCAGCAAATCTAGGGGTGGGACCGGGGAGCTGTTTTTT	CASSKSRGGTGELFF
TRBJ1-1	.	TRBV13	TGTGCCAGCAGCCGCGGGGCGAACACTGAAGCTTTCTTT	CASSRGANTEAFF
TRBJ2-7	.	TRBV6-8	TGTGCCAGCAGTTACAAATCGGTGTTCTACGAGCAGTACTTC	CASSYKSVFYEQYF
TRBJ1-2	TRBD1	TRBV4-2	TGTGCCAGCAGCCAAGATGACAGGGCGTTCAACACCTTC	CASSQDDRAFNTF
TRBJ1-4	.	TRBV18	TGTGCCAGCTCACCAATTCAGATCACAACTAATGAAAAACTGTTTTTT	CASSPIQITTNEKLFF
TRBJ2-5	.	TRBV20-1	TGCAGTGCTAGACTAATGGAGACCCAGTACTTC	CSARLMETQYF
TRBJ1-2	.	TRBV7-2	TGTGCCAGCAGCCCAACAGGTTCGGCTGGCTACACCTTC	CASSPTGSAGYTF
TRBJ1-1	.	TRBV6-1	TGTGCCAGCAGTCCCCCCAGGGCGAACACTGAAGCTTTCTTT	CASSPPRANTEAFF
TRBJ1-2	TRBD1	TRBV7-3	TGTGCCAGCAGCTTTCGTGACAGGGTGGTTGGCTACACCTTC	CASSFRDRVVGYTF
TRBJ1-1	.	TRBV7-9	TGTGCCAGCAGCTTAGGGACAGCCATCAAGGACACTGAAGCTTTCTTT	CASSLGTAIKDTEAFF
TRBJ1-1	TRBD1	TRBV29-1	TGCAGCGTGGGACAGGGTGGATTGAACACTGAAGCTTTCTTT	CSVGQGGLNTEAFF